The source of this T cell receptor (beta chain) is a study of blood T cells in healthy people across ages. About the study: Template switching retrieved approximately one barcoded beta molecule for each two T cells.

A second PCR of about 6 to 12 cycles used a sample-barcoded 5' primer and a J-beta primer mix. Each cDNA molecule received a tag from a template-switch adaptor that had 12 random nucleotides. Via MiXCR, TCRdb re-called the 5' RACE reads, giving one row per CDR3 protein. The sample yields some 640,000 distinct CDR3 sequences, approximately 50% seen once. The individuals who served as donors were healthy Caucasians living in Russia, aged about 6 to 90. Per-sample yields of isolated PBMCs were at least 6 million. The germline V gene encodes CDR1 SGHTA and CDR2 FQGTGA. The trim removed 8 bases at V and 8 bases at J, leaving 10 bases unmatched. The CDR3 extends over 15 amino acids.

J is TRBJ2-1 and V is TRBV7-3; 12 bases are shared with TRBD2. This TCR derives from a woman aged 55-69 years in good health. Sequencing was done on a sample of blood. The DNA of the CDR3 is TGTGCCAGCGGCCAGACTAGCGGGAGTATTTATGAGCAGTTCTTC. The encoded protein is CASGQTSGSIYEQFF.